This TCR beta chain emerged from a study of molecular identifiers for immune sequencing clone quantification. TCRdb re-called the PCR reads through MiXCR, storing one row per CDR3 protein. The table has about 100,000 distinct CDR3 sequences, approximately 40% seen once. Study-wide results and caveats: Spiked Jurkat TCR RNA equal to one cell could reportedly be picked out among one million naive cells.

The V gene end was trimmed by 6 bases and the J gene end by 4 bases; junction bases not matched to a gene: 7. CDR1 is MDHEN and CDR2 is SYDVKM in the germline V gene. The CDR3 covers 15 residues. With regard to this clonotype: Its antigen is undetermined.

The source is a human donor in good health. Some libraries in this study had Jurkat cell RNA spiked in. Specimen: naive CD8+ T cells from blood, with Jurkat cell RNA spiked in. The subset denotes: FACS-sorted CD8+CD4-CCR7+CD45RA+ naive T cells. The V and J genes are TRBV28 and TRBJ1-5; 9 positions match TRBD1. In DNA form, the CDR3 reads TGTGCCAGCAGCCCGCAGGGACAGGGAAATCAGCCCCAGCATTTT. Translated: CASSPQGQGNQPQHF. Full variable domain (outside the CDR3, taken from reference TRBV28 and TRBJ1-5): DVKVTQSSRYLVKRTGEKVFLECVQDMDHENMFWYRQDPGLGLRLIYFSYDVKMKEKGDIPEGYSVSREKKERFSLILESASTNQTSMYLCASSPQGQGNQPQHFGDGTRLSIL.